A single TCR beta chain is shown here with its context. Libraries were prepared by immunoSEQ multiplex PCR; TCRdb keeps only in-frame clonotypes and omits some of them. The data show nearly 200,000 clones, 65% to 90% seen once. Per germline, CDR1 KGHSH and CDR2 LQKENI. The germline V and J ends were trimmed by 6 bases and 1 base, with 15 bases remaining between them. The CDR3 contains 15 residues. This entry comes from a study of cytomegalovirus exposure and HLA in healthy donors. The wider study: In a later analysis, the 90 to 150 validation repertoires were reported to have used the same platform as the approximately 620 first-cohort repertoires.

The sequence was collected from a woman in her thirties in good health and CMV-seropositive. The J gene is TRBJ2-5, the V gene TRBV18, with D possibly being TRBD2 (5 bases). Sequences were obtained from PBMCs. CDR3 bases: TGTGCCAGCTCCGACCTTCGGGGAACCCAAGAGACCCAGTACTTC. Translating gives CASSDLRGTQETQYF.